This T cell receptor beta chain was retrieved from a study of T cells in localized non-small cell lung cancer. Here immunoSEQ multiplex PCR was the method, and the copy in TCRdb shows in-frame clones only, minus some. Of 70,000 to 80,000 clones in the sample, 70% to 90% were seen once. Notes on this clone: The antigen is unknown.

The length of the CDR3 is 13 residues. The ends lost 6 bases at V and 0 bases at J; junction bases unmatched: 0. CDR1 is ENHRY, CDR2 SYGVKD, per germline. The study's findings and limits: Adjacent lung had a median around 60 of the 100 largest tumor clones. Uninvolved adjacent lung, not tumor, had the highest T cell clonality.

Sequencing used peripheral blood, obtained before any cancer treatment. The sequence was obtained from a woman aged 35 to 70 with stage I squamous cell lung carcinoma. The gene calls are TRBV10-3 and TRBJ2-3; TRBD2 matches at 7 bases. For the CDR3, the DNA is TGTGCCATCAGGGGGGGGAGCACAGATACGCAGTATTTT. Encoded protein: CAIRGGSTDTQYF.